Here is one T cell receptor (beta chain) with its context. The source of the sample is a study of blood T cell repertoires in COVID-19. Study information: Acute and convalescent COVID-19 samples came from the United States, Italy and Spain. Sources were T cells, B-cell-depleted T cells, or PBMCs; the material itself was cDNA or gDNA.

CDR1 SGHTA and CDR2 FQGNSA come from the germline V gene. V was trimmed by 1 base and J by 5 bases, leaving 9 bases between them. The CDR3 runs 14 residues. Per the original data handling: Quantification of nucleated cells was approximated via reference gene primer amplification. Clones were sequenced by immunoSEQ multiplex PCR, and TCRdb holds only the in-frame ones, with some missing. The V and J calls and the clone size are those of that table, but D and trimming were determined from the DNA. This table holds about 280,000 clones, about nine tenths found once. The TCR comes from a woman in her 40s who had recovered from COVID-19. This chain links TRBV7-2 with TRBJ2-1; maybe TRBD1 (6 bases). Input material: peripheral blood. CDR3 bases: TGTGCCAGCAGCTTAGTGGACAGAGACAATGAGCAGTTCTTC. As protein: CASSLVDRDNEQFF.